The 15 T cell receptor beta chains presented below share a single source sample, sequenced in a study of memory CD4+ T cells and cytomegalovirus serostatus. TCRdb keeps only in-frame clones here, not all; method: immunoSEQ multiplex PCR. The table includes approximately 65,000 clones, 60% to 80% detected once. The sort gate was single viable CD3+CD4+CD8-CD45RO+ cells for memory CD4+ T cells. Material for sequencing was memory CD4+ T cells from blood. The origin of the receptors is an adult in good health and CMV-seronegative.

The rearrangement uses TRBV7-9 and TRBJ1-2; TRBD1 is a possible D gene (6 bases). This CDR3 region has 14 residues. The germline CDR1 and CDR2 sequences are SEHNR and FQNEAQ (reference sequence). The ends were cut back, 3 bases at V and 2 bases at J, with 10 bases in the middle. The CDR3 sequence: CASSFGGGNYGYTF. DNA for the CDR3: TGTGCCAGCAGCTTCGGTGGGGGCAACTATGGCTACACCTTC.

This clone came up a few times. DNA for the CDR3: TGCGCCAGCAGCTTGGCCCAGGGACAGAGCTCCTATAATTCACCCCTCCACTTT. Protein sequence: CASSLAQGQSSYNSPLHF. This chain uses TRBV5-1 with TRBJ1-6; 7 bases are a match to TRBD1. The V gene end was trimmed by 0 bases and the J gene end by 0 bases; junction bases not matched to a gene: 6. Germline V gene sequence: CDR1 SGHRS, CDR2 YFSETQ. The CDR3 length is 18 residues.

The chain carries TRBV7-9 and TRBJ2-1; D gene ambiguous. Per the germline V gene, CDR1 is SEHNR and CDR2 is FQNEAQ (reference sequence). The germline V and J ends were trimmed by 1 base and 2 bases, with 6 bases remaining between them. This CDR3 has 14 amino acids. The CDR3 bases are TGTGCCAGCAGCTTAGGCGGAACCTACAATGAGCAGTTCTTC. It codes for CASSLGGTYNEQFF. Full variable domain (rest looked up from reference TRBV7-9 and TRBJ2-1): DTGVSQNPRHKITKRGQNVTFRCDPISEHNRLYWYRQTLGQGPEFLTYFQNEAQLEKSRLLSDRFSAERPKGSFSTLEIQRTEQGDSAMYLCASSLGGTYNEQFFGPGTRLTVL.

The V and J genes are TRBV7-9 and TRBJ2-2; 8 bases match TRBD1. This CDR3 is 15 amino acids long. After removal of 4 bases from V and 4 bases from J, the junction contained 5 bases not matched to a gene. Germline V gives CDR1 SEHNR, CDR2 FQNEAQ (reference sequence). The CDR3 sequence is CASSSTTGGTGELFF. CDR3 coding DNA: TGTGCCAGCAGCTCGACAACAGGGGGCACCGGGGAGCTGTTTTTT.

This chain connects TRBV5-1 to TRBJ2-7; the D gene is possibly TRBD2 (7 bases). Germline values: CDR1 SGHRS, CDR2 YFSETQ. V shed 1 base and J shed 6 bases, with 11 bases lying between them. CDR3 length: 13 amino acids. CDR3 protein: CASSLNGGLEQYF. The CDR3 bases are TGCGCCAGCAGCTTGAACGGGGGGCTCGAGCAGTACTTC.

The V and J genes are TRBV7-3 and TRBJ2-2; D is undetermined. Trimming cost V 8 bases and J 6 bases, with 13 bases left between them. Germline values: CDR1 SGHTA, CDR2 FQGTGA. The CDR3 is 13 amino acids. The CDR3 nucleotides read TGTGCCAGCTCGGGCTATGTTTCCGGGGAGCTGTTTTTT. It encodes CASSGYVSGELFF.

This rearrangement joins TRBV9 to TRBJ1-1; 9 nucleotides match TRBD1. The CDR3 extends over 14 amino acids. CDR1 is SGDLS, CDR2 YYNGEE, per germline. V lost 4 bases to trimming and J lost 6 bases; unmatched junction nucleotides: 7. The CDR3 coding sequence is TGTGCCAGCAGCCCTCCGGGACAGGGTGCTGAAGCTTTCTTT. This codes for CASSPPGQGAEAFF.

The genes are TRBV19 and TRBJ1-2; 9 nucleotides line up with TRBD1. The CDR3 is made up of 14 amino acids. The V gene end was trimmed by 5 bases and the J gene end by 7 bases; junction bases not matched to a gene: 8. Germline V gene data show CDR1 as LNHDA and CDR2 as SQIVND (reference sequence). In DNA form, the CDR3 reads TGTGCCAGTAGTTTCACAGGGGGCGCGGGTGGCTACACCTTC. It specifies CASSFTGGAGGYTF.

This clone was detected once. The V and J genes are TRBV6-1 and TRBJ2-7; D is unclear. CDR1 and CDR2 (germline): MNHNS, SASEGT. Deletions cut 3 bases from V and 4 bases from J, with 10 bases between. This CDR3 is 13 amino acids long. The CDR3 DNA reads TGTGCCAGCAGTGACGAATCTAGATACGAGCAGTACTTC. As protein: CASSDESRYEQYF.

This clone was counted a few times. The chain links TRBV7-2 to TRBJ2-7; TRBD2 agrees at 7 bases. The CDR3 spans 14 residues. Per germline, CDR1 SGHTA and CDR2 FQGNSA. J lost 0 bases, V lost 5 bases, and 4 bases had no gene match. CDR3 protein: CASSPSGNSYEQYF. CDR3 nucleotides: TGTGCCAGCAGCCCCAGCGGGAACTCCTACGAGCAGTACTTC.

The chain is built from TRBV7-9 and TRBJ2-7, with 10 bases matching TRBD1. This CDR3 comprises 13 residues. The V segment lost 6 bases and the J segment 4 bases; nucleotides outside the gene matches: 3. Per germline, CDR1 SEHNR and CDR2 FQNEAQ (reference sequence). This chain's CDR3 is CASRRQGAYEQYF. DNA for the CDR3: TGTGCCAGCAGGCGACAGGGGGCATACGAGCAGTACTTC.

Only a few counts were recorded for this clone. The J gene is TRBJ2-2, the V gene TRBV19; possibly TRBD2 for D (6 bases). The CDR3 spans 13 residues. Germline loops: CDR1 LNHDA, CDR2 SQIVND (reference sequence). V lost 3 bases and J 7 bases, leaving 9 bases between the germline ends. CDR3 in DNA: TGTGCCAGTAGTATCCAGGAGGGCGGGGAGCTGTTTTTT. Its protein is CASSIQEGGELFF.

The DNA of the CDR3 is TGTGCCAGCAGCTCGACAGGTCGTACTGAAGCTTTCTTT. Translating gives CASSSTGRTEAFF. The chain has TRBV7-2 and TRBJ1-1; perhaps TRBD1 as D (6 bases). The CDR3 is 13 amino acids. Trimming removed 4 bases at V and 5 bases at J, with 11 bases between. CDR1 and CDR2 (germline): SGHTA, FQGNSA. Using reference TRBV7-2 and TRBJ1-1 for the parts outside the CDR3, the full variable domain is GAGVSQSPSNKVTEKGKDVELRCDPISGHTALYWYRQSLGQGLEFLIYFQGNSAPDKSGLPSDRFSAERTGGSVSTLTIQRTQQEDSAVYLCASSSTGRTEAFFGQGTRLTVV.

V gene TRBV18 combines with J gene TRBJ1-2; no definite D call. Trimming left V 6 bases short and J 0 bases short, with 23 bases between. The germline V gene has CDR1 KGHSH and CDR2 LQKENI. This CDR3 has 18 residues. CDR3 nucleotide sequence: TGTGCCAGCTCCGCCCAGGCCAGGCGTTCCGAATCTAACTATGGCTACACCTTC. This translates into CASSAQARRSESNYGYTF.

A word on this clone: Other DNA sequences in this specimen translate into the identical CDR3. The chain employs TRBV30 and TRBJ1-5, with unresolved D. The V gene lost 0 bases and the J gene lost 3 bases, with 6 bases spanning the gap. The CDR3 sequence is 13 residues long. Per germline, CDR1 GTSNPN and CDR2 SVGIG (reference sequence). The CDR3 spells CAWSVDTNQPQHF. CDR3 nucleotides: TGTGCCTGGAGTGTTGACACCAATCAGCCCCAGCATTTT.